The 25 T cell receptor beta chains in this list originate from one sample, sequenced in a study of cytomegalovirus exposure and HLA in healthy donors. In the PCR, 60 Vbeta and 13 Jbeta primers were used. The table came from immunoSEQ multiplex PCR; TCRdb's copy has only in-frame clones and leaves some out. The table includes approximately 130,000 clones, approximately 84% detected once. The sequenced sample consisted of PBMCs. These receptors all stem from a boy younger than 10 in good health and CMV-seronegative.

This clone turned up a few times. The chain links TRBV27 to TRBJ1-5, with TRBD1 matching 8 bases. The CDR3 covers 15 residues. Per germline, CDR1 MNHEY and CDR2 SMNVEV (reference sequence). V was clipped by 3 bases and J by 3 bases; unmatched bases: 4. In DNA, the CDR3 is TGTGCCAGCAGTTTTAGGACAGGGCACAATCAGCCCCAGCATTTT. Amino acids: CASSFRTGHNQPQHF.

This sequence joins TRBV5-1 and TRBJ2-1, with D unclear. This CDR3 comprises 16 residues. The germline gives CDR1 SGHRS, CDR2 YFSETQ. The V gene lost 1 base and the J gene lost 3 bases, with 14 bases spanning the gap. The CDR3 nucleotides are TGCGCCAGCAGCTTGAACACTAACCCGAGCTACAATGAGCAGTTCTTC. Protein product: CASSLNTNPSYNEQFF. Full variable domain (missing parts from reference TRBV5-1 and TRBJ2-1): KAGVTQTPRYLIKTRGQQVTLSCSPISGHRSVSWYQQTPGQGLQFLFEYFSETQRNKGNFPGRFSGRQFSNSRSEMNVSTLELGDSALYLCASSLNTNPSYNEQFFGPGTRLTVL.

This chain uses TRBV5-1 with TRBJ2-7; TRBD2 agrees at 14 bases. Looked up from germline, CDR1 is SGHRS and CDR2 is YFSETQ. The CDR3 loop spans 19 amino acids. V trimming: 4 bases; J trimming: 0 bases; junction bases outside the gene matches: 12. The CDR3 DNA reads TGCGCCAGCAGCACGGCCGGGACTAGCGGGGGCCTAAGCTCCTACGAGCAGTACTTC. Protein product: CASSTAGTSGGLSSYEQYF.

The chain joins TRBV27 to TRBJ1-5; 8 bases are shared with TRBD1. The CDR3 has 18 amino acids. Trimming took 0 bases from V and 2 from J; bases not matched to a gene: 9. Germline CDR1 and CDR2: MNHEY and SMNVEV (reference sequence). The CDR3 bases are TGTGCCAGCAGTTTATCGGGACAGGCCTCAAAGGGCAATCAGCCCCAGCATTTT. As protein: CASSLSGQASKGNQPQHF.

The V and J genes are TRBV7-2 and TRBJ2-2, with D maybe TRBD2 (7 bases). The CDR3 totals 16 residues. The V gene lost 3 bases and the J gene lost 5 bases, with 16 bases spanning the gap. Germline assignment: CDR1 SGHTA and CDR2 FQGNSA. The CDR3 sequence is CASSLVGGGLTGELFF. The CDR3 DNA follows: TGTGCCAGCAGCTTGGTAGGCGGGGGCCTAACCGGGGAGCTGTTTTTT.

V is TRBV7-3 and J is TRBJ2-3; possibly TRBD2 for D (6 bases). Between the trimmed V and J ends, which lost 9 bases and 0 bases, there was a span of 10 bases. The CDR3 covers 13 residues. Germline lookup yields CDR1 SGHTA and CDR2 FQGTGA. The CDR3 nucleotides are TGTGCCAGGGGACTCCTCAGCACAGATACGCAGTATTTT. Translated: CARGLLSTDTQYF.

The J gene is TRBJ1-3, the V gene TRBV9; tentative D call: TRBD1 (5 bases). CDR1 is SGDLS, CDR2 YYNGEE, per germline. The CDR3 runs to 16 residues. Deletions cut 0 bases from V and 0 bases from J, with 10 bases between. The CDR3 DNA follows: TGTGCCAGCAGCGTAGCAAGACAGTACTCTGGAAACACCATATATTTT. Translating gives CASSVARQYSGNTIYF.

This clone was observed a single time. This chain uses TRBV7-8 with TRBJ1-5, with D perhaps matching TRBD1 (5 bases). V lost 8 bases and J lost 2, with 16 bases in between. The CDR3 is made up of 15 amino acids. The germline V gene encodes CDR1 SGHVS and CDR2 FQNEAQ. CDR3 sequence: CASHSGEWGNQPQHF. CDR3 coding DNA: TGTGCCAGCCACTCGGGGGAGTGGGGCAATCAGCCCCAGCATTTT.

A few counts support this clone. The V gene is TRBV7-9, the J gene TRBJ2-7; D is perhaps TRBD2 (5 bases). Germline assignment: CDR1 SEHNR and CDR2 FQNEAQ (reference sequence). Trimming pared 2 bases from V and 0 bases from J, leaving 17 bases between. The CDR3 covers 17 residues. The CDR3 nucleotides read TGTGCCAGCAGCTTAAAAGGCGGGCCTAAGACCTCCTACGAGCAGTACTTC. It specifies CASSLKGGPKTSYEQYF.

In this sample, this clone turned up once. V is TRBV10-3 and J is TRBJ1-1; 8 bases match TRBD1. Germline CDR1 and CDR2: ENHRY and SYGVKD. The CDR3 has 14 residues. Trimming took 2 bases from V and 5 from J; bases not matched to a gene: 4. DNA of the CDR3: TGTGCCATCAGTGAGGGGCAGGGGGCGACTGAAGCTTTCTTT. Translating gives CAISEGQGATEAFF.

The rearrangement joins TRBV15 to TRBJ2-7; D not certain. Germline-derived CDR1 and CDR2 are LNHNV and YYDKDF (reference sequence). Trimming removed 4 bases at V and 7 bases at J, with 14 bases between. The CDR3 loop spans 13 amino acids. CDR3 coding DNA: TGTGCCACCAGCATAGACCTCCCTTCGGAGCAGTACGTC. It is translated as CATSIDLPSEQYV.

In its sample, this clone was seen a few times. This chain connects TRBV6-6 to TRBJ2-3; TRBD2 matches 12 bases. V shed 4 bases and J 6 bases; nucleotides not matched to a gene: 5. The CDR3 has 15 residues. In germline, CDR1 is MNHNY, CDR2 SVGAGI (reference sequence). In DNA form, the CDR3 reads TGTGCCAGCAGTTCACTAGCGGGAGGACCCGATACGCAGTATTTT. Amino acid sequence: CASSSLAGGPDTQYF.

Note on this clone: The junction shows a germline mismatch at one end, possibly a read error. This chain joins TRBV7-9 and TRBJ2-5; 12 positions agree with TRBD2. The CDR3 is 18 residues long. CDR1 and CDR2 from the germline V gene are SEHNR and FQNEAQ (reference sequence). The CDR3 sequence: CSSSLERLAGDVQETQYF. The CDR3 nucleotides read TGTTCCAGCAGCTTAGAAAGACTAGCGGGAGACGTCCAAGAGACCCAGTACTTC.

The chain carries TRBV5-6 and TRBJ2-3; 8 bases align to TRBD2. Trimming at V came to 1 base and at J to 4 bases, leaving 8 bases not matched to a gene. Germline CDR1 reads SGHDT; CDR2 reads YYEEEE. The CDR3 has 16 residues. CDR3 sequence (DNA): TGTGCCAGCAGCTTGCCACCCGGGACTAGGCCAGATACGCAGTATTTT. Translated: CASSLPPGTRPDTQYF.

V gene TRBV10-3 combines with J gene TRBJ1-2, with a weak D call TRBD1 (6 bases). V was trimmed by 1 base and J by 9 bases, leaving 12 bases between them. Germline V gene sequence: CDR1 ENHRY, CDR2 SYGVKD. The CDR3 extends over 13 amino acids. CDR3 sequence (DNA): TGTGCCATCAGTGAGTTGGGACATGCGAGCTACACCTTC. Protein product: CAISELGHASYTF.

This clone occurred once. V and J are TRBV5-1 and TRBJ1-2; 9 nucleotides align to TRBD1. The CDR3 covers 13 residues. Germline V gene sequence: CDR1 SGHRS, CDR2 YFSETQ. Trimming cost V 0 bases and J 7 bases; bases outside gene matches: 1. The CDR3 nucleotides read TGCGCCAGCAGCTTGGCGGGACAGGGTGGCTACACCTTC. Its translation: CASSLAGQGGYTF. Full variable domain (outside the CDR3, taken from reference TRBV5-1 and TRBJ1-2): KAGVTQTPRYLIKTRGQQVTLSCSPISGHRSVSWYQQTPGQGLQFLFEYFSETQRNKGNFPGRFSGRQFSNSRSEMNVSTLELGDSALYLCASSLAGQGGYTFGSGTRLTVV.

This chain uses TRBV11-2 with TRBJ1-1; no clear D gene. V was clipped by 5 bases and J by 5 bases, with 12 bases between them. The germline CDR1 and CDR2 sequences are SGHAT and FQNNGV. CDR3 length equals 13 residues. The CDR3 sequence is CASSPAGWTEAFF. The CDR3 nucleotides are TGTGCCAGCAGCCCAGCCGGGTGGACTGAAGCTTTCTTT.

The chain is built from TRBV6-5 and TRBJ2-6; no reliable D call. The CDR3 covers 15 residues. Germline V gene sequence: CDR1 MNHEY, CDR2 SVGAGI. V was shortened by 5 bases and J by 0 bases, with 8 bases between the two germline ends. In nucleotides, the CDR3 is TGTGCCAGCAGTATTAAACTCTCTGGGGCCAACGTCCTGACTTTC. Its protein is CASSIKLSGANVLTF.

This clone was recorded a few times. The rearrangement uses TRBV20-1 and TRBJ2-1; D unresolved. The V gene's germline CDR1 is DFQATT and CDR2 SNEGSKA (reference sequence). This CDR3 is 10 amino acids long. Trimming pared 3 bases from V and 8 bases from J, leaving 5 bases between. The CDR3 DNA is TGCAGTGCTAGGACTTATGAGCAGTTCTTC. It codes for CSARTYEQFF.

This clone was seen only once. This chain joins TRBV5-6 and TRBJ2-7; D perhaps matches TRBD2 (6 bases). There are 15 residues in the CDR3. Deletions cut 4 bases from V and 3 bases from J, with 17 bases between. CDR1 and CDR2 (germline): SGHDT, YYEEEE. The CDR3 region has the DNA TGTGCCAGCAGCCTGTGGCGGGATCCTTACTACGAGCAGTACGTC. Its translation is CASSLWRDPYYEQYV.

The rearrangement uses TRBV10-3 and TRBJ2-5; 8 bases are shared with TRBD2. Trimming at V came to 11 bases and at J to 5 bases, leaving 7 bases not matched to a gene. The germline CDR1 and CDR2 sequences are ENHRY and SYGVKD. CDR3 length equals 12 residues. This CDR3 is CAARGGRETQYF. As DNA, the CDR3 is TGTGCCGCACGGGGGGGCCGGGAGACCCAGTACTTC.

The chain joins TRBV6-5 to TRBJ1-4; TRBD1 might be the D (6 bases). The CDR3 loop spans 14 amino acids. Between the trimmed V and J ends, which lost 5 bases and 4 bases, there was a span of 11 bases. The V gene's germline CDR1 is MNHEY and CDR2 SVGAGI. CDR3 coding DNA: TGTGCCAGCAGTCAGACAGGTGATAATGAAAAACTGTTTTTT. Protein product: CASSQTGDNEKLFF.

The chain is built from TRBV7-3 and TRBJ1-1; possibly TRBD1 for D (5 bases). The V end was cut by 5 bases, the J end by 0 bases, with 16 bases between. Germline V gene sequence: CDR1 SGHTA, CDR2 FQGTGA. This CDR3 is 16 amino acids long. This CDR3 reads CASSPGRIPMNTEAFF. Written as DNA, the CDR3 is TGTGCCAGCAGCCCAGGGAGGATTCCGATGAACACTGAAGCTTTCTTT.

For this clone: The junction departs from the called germline gene at one end, perhaps through a read error. This chain links TRBV7-9 with TRBJ1-1; maybe TRBD1 (5 bases). The length of the CDR3 is 13 residues. Germline values: CDR1 SEHNR, CDR2 FQNEAQ (reference sequence). Here the CDR3 reads CSSSLTWGEEAFF. DNA for the CDR3: TGTTCCAGCAGCTTGACGTGGGGGGAAGAAGCTTTCTTT.

The rearrangement joins TRBV10-3 to TRBJ2-2, with a possible D match to TRBD1 (5 bases). CDR1 is ENHRY, CDR2 SYGVKD, per germline. Trimming removed 3 bases at V and 4 bases at J, with 9 bases between. The CDR3 runs 14 residues. The CDR3 spells CAISDQGGTGELFF. In DNA, the CDR3 is TGTGCCATCAGTGATCAGGGTGGCACCGGGGAGCTGTTTTTT.